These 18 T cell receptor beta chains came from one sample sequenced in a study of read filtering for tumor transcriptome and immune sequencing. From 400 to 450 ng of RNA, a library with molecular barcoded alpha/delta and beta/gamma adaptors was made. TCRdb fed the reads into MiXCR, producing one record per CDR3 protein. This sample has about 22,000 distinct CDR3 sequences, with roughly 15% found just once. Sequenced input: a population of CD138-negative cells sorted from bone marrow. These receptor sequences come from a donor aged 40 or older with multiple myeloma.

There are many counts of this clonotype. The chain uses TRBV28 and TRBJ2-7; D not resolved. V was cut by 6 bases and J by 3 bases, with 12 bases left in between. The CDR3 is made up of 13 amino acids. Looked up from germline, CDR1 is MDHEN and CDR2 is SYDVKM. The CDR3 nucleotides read TGTGCCAGCAGCCTTTTTTCCGGCTACGAGCAGTACTTC. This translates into CASSLFSGYEQYF.

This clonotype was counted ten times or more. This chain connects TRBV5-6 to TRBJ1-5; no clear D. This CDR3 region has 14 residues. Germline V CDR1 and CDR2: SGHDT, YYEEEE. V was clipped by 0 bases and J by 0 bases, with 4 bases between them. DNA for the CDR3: TGTGCCAGCAGCTTGGGCCTTAGCAATCAGCCCCAGCATTTT. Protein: CASSLGLSNQPQHF.

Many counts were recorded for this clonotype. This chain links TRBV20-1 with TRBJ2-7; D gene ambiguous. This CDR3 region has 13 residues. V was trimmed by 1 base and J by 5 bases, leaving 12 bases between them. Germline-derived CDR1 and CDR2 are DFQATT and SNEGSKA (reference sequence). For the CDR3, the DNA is TGCAGTGCTAGAGGGGTCAGGTTGCACGAGCAGTACTTC. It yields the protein CSARGVRLHEQYF.

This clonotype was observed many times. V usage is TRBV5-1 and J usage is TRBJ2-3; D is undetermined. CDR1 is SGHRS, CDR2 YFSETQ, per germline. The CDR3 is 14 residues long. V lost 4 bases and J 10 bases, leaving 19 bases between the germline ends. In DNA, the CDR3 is TGCGCCAGCAGCGAATGGTCGAAGTCGAGTGCGCAGTATTTT. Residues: CASSEWSKSSAQYF.

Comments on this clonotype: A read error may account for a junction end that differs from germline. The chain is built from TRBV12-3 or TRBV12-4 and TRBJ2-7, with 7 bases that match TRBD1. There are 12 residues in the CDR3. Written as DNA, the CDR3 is TGTGCCAGCAGTTGGACAGGTTACGAGCAGTGCTTC. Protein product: CASSWTGYEQCF.

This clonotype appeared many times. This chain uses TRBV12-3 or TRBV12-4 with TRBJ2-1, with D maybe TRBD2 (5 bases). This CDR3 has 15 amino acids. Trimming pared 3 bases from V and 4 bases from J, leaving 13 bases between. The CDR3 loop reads CASSFRSGGYNEQFF. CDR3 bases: TGTGCCAGCAGTTTTAGGTCAGGAGGATACAATGAGCAGTTCTTC.

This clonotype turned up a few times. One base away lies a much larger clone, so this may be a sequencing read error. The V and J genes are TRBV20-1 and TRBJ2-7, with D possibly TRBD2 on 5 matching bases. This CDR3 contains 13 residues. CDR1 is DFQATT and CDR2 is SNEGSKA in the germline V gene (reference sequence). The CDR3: CSANLGSSYGQYF. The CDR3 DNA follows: TGCAGTGCGAATCTGGGGAGCTCCTACGGGCAGTACTTC.

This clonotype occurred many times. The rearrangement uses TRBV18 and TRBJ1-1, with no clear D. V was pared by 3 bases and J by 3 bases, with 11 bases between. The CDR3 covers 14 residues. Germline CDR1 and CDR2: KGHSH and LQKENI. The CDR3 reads CASSPLKRDTEAFF. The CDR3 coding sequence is TGTGCCAGCTCACCCCTTAAGAGGGACACTGAAGCTTTCTTT.

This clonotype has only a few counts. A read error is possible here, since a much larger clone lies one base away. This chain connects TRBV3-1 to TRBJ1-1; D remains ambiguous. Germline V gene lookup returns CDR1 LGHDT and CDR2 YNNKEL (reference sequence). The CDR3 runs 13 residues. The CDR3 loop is CASSPRRATEALF. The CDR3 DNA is TGTGCCAGCAGCCCCCGACGGGCCACTGAAGCTCTCTTT.

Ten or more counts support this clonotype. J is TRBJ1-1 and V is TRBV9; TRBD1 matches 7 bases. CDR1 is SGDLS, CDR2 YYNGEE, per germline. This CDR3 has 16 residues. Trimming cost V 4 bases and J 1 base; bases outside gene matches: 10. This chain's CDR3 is CASSPIPGQTNTEAFF. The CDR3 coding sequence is TGTGCCAGCAGCCCAATTCCGGGACAGACGAACACTGAAGCTTTCTTT.

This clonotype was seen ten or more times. This CDR3 is CASSRTSGRYEQYF. The CDR3 DNA reads TGTGCCAGCAGTCGAACTAGCGGGAGATACGAGCAGTACTTC. V is TRBV28 and J is TRBJ2-7, with 11 bases aligning to TRBD2. The CDR3 runs 14 residues. V lost 5 bases and J lost 4; bases outside the gene matches: 4. Germline assignment: CDR1 MDHEN and CDR2 SYDVKM.

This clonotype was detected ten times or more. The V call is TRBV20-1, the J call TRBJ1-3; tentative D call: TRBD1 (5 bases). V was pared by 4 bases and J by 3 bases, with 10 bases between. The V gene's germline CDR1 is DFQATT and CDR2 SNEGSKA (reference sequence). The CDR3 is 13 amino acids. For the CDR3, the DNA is TGCAGTGCTAAAGGGGTGGTTGGAAACACCATATATTTT. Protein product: CSAKGVVGNTIYF.

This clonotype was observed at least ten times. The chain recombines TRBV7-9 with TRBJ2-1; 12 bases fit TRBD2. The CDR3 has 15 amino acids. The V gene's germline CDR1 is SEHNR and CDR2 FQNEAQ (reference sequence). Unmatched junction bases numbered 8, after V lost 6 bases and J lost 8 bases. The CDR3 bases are TGTGCCAGCAGAGAGACTAGCGGGAGTTCCCATGAGCAGTTCTTC. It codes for CASRETSGSSHEQFF.

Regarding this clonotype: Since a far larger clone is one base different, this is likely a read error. CDR3 in amino acids: CASSPLASRYSYNEQFF. The DNA of the CDR3 is TGTGCCAGCAGCCCGCTTGCGTCGCGGTACTCCTACAATGAGCAGTTCTTC. The chain couples TRBV7-9 to TRBJ2-1, with D unclear. Between the trimmed V and J ends, which lost 5 bases and 0 bases, there was a span of 17 bases. The V gene's germline CDR1 is SEHNR and CDR2 FQNEAQ (reference sequence). This CDR3 is built from 17 residues.

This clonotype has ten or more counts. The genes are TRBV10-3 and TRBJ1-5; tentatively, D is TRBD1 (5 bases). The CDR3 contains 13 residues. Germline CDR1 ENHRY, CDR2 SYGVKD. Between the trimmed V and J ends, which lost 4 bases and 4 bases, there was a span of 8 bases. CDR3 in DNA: TGTGCCATCAGTGCAAACAGGAATCAGCCCCAGCATTTT. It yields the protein CAISANRNQPQHF.

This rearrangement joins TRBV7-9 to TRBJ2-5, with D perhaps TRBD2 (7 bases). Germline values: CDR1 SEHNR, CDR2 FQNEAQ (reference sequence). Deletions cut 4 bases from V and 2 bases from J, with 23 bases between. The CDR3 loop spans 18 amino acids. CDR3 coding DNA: TGTGCCAGCAGCTCCTTATATGGGGAGGGACATATACAAGAGACCCAGTACTTC. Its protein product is CASSSLYGEGHIQETQYF.

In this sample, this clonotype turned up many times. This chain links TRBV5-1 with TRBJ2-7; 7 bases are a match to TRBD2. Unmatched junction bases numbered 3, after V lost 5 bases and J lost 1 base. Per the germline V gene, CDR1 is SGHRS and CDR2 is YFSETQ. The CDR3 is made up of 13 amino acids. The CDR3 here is CASRERDSYEQYF. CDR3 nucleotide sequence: TGCGCCAGCAGAGAGCGGGATTCCTACGAGCAGTACTTC.

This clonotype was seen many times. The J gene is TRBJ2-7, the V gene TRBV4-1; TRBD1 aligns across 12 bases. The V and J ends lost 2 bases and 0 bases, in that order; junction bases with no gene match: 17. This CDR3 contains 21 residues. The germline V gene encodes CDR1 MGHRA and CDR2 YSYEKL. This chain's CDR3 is CASSQPDLRDRGRVSSYEQYF. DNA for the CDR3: TGCGCCAGCAGCCAACCAGACCTCCGGGACAGGGGGCGGGTGAGCTCCTACGAGCAGTACTTC.